This TCR beta chain was profiled in a study of spatial heterogeneity in lung cancer. There are many counts of this clonotype. The time point was: blood at routine non-recurrence follow-up after resection. Sequencing was performed on whole RNA extracted from tumor and nontumor lung tissue, or from frozen PBMC, and the material was left unsorted. TCRdb passed the 5' RACE reads through MiXCR, listing each CDR3 protein once. The sample records fewer than 55,000 distinct CDR3 sequences, roughly 7.4% being singletons. From germline, CDR1 is DFQATT and CDR2 SNEGSKA (reference sequence). This CDR3 has 12 residues.

The specimen was PBMCs, collected at follow-up. The V and J genes are TRBV20-1 and TRBJ2-3, with D unresolved. This receptor was identified in a female donor with early-stage non-small cell lung cancer. The CDR3 DNA reads as TGCAGCGCGGAACCTGGCACAGATACGCAGTATTTT. This sequence encodes CSAEPGTDTQYF.